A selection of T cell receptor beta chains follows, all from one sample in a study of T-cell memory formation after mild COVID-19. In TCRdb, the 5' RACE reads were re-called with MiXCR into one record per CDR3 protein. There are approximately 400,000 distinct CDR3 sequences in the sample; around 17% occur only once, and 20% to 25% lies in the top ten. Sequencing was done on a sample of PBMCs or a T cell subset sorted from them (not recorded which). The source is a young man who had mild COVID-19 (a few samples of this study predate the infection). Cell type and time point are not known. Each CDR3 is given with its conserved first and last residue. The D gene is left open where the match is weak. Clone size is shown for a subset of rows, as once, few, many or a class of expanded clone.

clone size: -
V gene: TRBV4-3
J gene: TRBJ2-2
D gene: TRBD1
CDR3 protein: CASSQGTGYTGELFF
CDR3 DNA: TGCGCCAGCAGCCAAGGGACAGGGTACACCGGGGAGCTGTTTTTT

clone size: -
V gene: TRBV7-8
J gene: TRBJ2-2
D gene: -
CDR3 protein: CASSLVLAMAGELFF
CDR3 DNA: TGTGCCAGCAGCTTAGTTCTAGCGATGGCCGGGGAGCTGTTTTTT

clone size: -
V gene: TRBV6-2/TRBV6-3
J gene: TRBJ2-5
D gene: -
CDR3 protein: CASSYVSETQYF
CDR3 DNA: TGTGCCAGCAGTTATGTTTCGGAGACCCAGTACTTC

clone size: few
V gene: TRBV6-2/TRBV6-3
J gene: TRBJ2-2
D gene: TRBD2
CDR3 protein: CASTLAGANTGELFF
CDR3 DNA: TGTGCCAGCACCCTAGCGGGGGCGAACACCGGGGAGCTGTTTTTT

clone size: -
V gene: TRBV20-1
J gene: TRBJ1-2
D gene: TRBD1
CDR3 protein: CSATDRIPHRYTF
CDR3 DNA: TGCAGTGCCACGGACAGGATACCTCATCGCTACACCTTC

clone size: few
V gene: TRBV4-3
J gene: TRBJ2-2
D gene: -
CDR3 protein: CASSSREFSGELFF
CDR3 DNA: TGCGCCAGCTCATCGAGGGAGTTTTCCGGGGAGCTGTTTTTT

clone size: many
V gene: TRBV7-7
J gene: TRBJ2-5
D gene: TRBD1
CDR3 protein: CASSSGTGWYETQYF
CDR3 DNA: TGTGCTAGCAGCTCCGGGACAGGGTGGTACGAGACCCAGTACTTC

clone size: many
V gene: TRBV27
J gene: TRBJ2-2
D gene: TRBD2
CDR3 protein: CATGLWQLNTGELFF
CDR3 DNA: TGTGCCACGGGACTATGGCAGTTGAACACCGGGGAGCTGTTTTTT

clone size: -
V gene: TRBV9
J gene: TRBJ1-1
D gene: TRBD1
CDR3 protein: CASSPGGAKYTEAFF
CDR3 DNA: TGTGCCAGCAGCCCAGGGGGGGCGAAGTACACTGAAGCTTTCTTT

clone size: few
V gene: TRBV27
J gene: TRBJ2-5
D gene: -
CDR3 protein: CASAIGGIRETQYF
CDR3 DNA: TGTGCCAGCGCAATTGGGGGTATCCGAGAGACCCAGTACTTC

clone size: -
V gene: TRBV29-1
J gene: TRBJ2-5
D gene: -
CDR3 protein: CSVVGGLQETQYF
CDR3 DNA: TGCAGCGTTGTTGGGGGCCTCCAAGAGACCCAGTACTTC

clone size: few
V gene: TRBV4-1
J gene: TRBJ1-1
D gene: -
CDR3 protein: CASSQEGLGADTEAFF
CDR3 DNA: TGCGCCAGCAGCCAAGAAGGACTGGGGGCGGACACTGAAGCTTTCTTT

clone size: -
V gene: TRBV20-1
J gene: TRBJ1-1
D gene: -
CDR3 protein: CSARWGGPTEAFF
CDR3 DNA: TGCAGTGCTAGATGGGGAGGGCCAACTGAAGCTTTCTTT

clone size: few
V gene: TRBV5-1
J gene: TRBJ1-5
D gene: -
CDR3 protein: CASSLDAQGGGQPQHF
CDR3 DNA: TGCGCCAGCAGCTTGGATGCCCAGGGAGGGGGTCAGCCCCAGCATTTT

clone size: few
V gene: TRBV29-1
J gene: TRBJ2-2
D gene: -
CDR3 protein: CSVVLGTGELFF
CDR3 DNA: TGCAGCGTTGTACTCGGGACCGGGGAGCTGTTTTTT

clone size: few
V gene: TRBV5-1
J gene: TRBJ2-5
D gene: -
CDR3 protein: CASSPLVQGVQYF
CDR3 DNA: TGCGCCAGCAGCCCGCTCGTACAGGGAGTCCAGTACTTC

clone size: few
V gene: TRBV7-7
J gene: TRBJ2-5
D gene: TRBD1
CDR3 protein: CASSLGEGAQETQYF
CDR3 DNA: TGTGCTAGCAGCTTAGGAGAGGGGGCGCAAGAGACCCAGTACTTC

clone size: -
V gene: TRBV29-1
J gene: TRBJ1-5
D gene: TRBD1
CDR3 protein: CSVGGQGGQPQHF
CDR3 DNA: TGCAGCGTCGGCGGACAGGGCGGTCAGCCCCAGCATTTT

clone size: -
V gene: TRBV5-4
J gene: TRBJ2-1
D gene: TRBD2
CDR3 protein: CASSSSGGTYNEQFF
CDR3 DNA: TGTGCCAGCAGCTCTAGCGGGGGGACTTACAATGAGCAGTTCTTC

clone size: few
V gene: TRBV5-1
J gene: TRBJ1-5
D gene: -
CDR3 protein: CASSSSRRQPQHF
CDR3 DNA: TGCGCCAGCAGCTCTTCGCGGAGGCAGCCCCAGCATTTT

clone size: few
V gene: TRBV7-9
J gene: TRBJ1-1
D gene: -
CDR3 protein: CASSSPWDTEAFF
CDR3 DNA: TGTGCCAGCAGCTCGCCATGGGACACTGAAGCTTTCTTT

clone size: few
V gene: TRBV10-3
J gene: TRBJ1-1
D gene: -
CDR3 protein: CAISSGGNTEAFF
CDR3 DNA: TGTGCCATCAGTTCGGGGGGGAACACTGAAGCTTTCTTT

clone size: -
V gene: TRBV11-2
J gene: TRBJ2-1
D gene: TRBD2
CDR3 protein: CASSLGLGYYNEQFF
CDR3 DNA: TGTGCCAGCAGCTTGGGACTAGGATACTACAATGAGCAGTTCTTC

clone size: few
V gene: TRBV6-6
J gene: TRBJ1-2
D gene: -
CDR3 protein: CASSYSELIPSTF
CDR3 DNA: TGTGCCAGCAGTTACTCGGAGCTGATTCCCAGCACCTTC

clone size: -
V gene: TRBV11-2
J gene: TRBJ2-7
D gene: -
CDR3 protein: CASSPGMEGKQYF
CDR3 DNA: TGTGCCAGCAGCCCGGGGATGGAGGGCAAGCAGTACTTC

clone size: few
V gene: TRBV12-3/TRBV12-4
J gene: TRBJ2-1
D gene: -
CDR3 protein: CASRRLREQFF
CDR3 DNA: TGTGCCAGCAGACGCTTGCGAGAGCAGTTCTTC

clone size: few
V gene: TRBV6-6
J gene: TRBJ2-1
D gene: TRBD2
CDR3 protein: CASSYSRGGYNEQFF
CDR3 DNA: TGTGCCAGCAGTTATAGTCGGGGGGGATACAATGAGCAGTTCTTC

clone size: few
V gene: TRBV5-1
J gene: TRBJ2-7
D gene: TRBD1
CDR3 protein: CASRAGQGAYEQYF
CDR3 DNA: TGCGCCAGCCGAGCAGGACAGGGAGCCTACGAGCAGTACTTC

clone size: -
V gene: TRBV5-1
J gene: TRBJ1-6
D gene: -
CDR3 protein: CASSLRTDSYNSPLHF
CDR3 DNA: TGCGCCAGCAGCTTGCGGACAGACTCCTATAATTCACCCCTCCACTTT

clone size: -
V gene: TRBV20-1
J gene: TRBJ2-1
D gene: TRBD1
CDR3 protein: CSASFRSGGWDEQFF
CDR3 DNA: TGCAGTGCTAGTTTCCGCTCAGGGGGCTGGGATGAGCAGTTCTTC

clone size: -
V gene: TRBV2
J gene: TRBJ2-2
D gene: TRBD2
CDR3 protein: CASSEAASGGVDTGELFF
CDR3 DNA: TGTGCCAGCAGTGAAGCAGCTAGCGGGGGGGTTGACACCGGGGAGCTGTTTTTT